Following are 8 T cell receptor beta chains from one sample sequenced in a study of T cells in Graves' hyperthyroidism and ophthalmopathy. RNA transcripts served as the template for amplifying TCR beta CDR3 regions. Initially, a first-round RT-PCR of the TCR CDR3 employed the HTBI primer set. TCRdb reanalysed the multiplex PCR reads using MiXCR and keeps one entry per CDR3 protein. This table holds 300,000 or so distinct CDR3 sequences, around a sixth found once. Sequencing was carried out using blood. The receptors stem from a woman aged 50 to 65 with Graves' hyperthyroidism.

The DNA of the CDR3 is TGCGCCAGCAGCCAAGAGGCAACAGATACGCAGTATTTT. This encodes CASSQEATDTQYF. This chain uses TRBV4-1 with TRBJ2-3; no definite D call. Germline CDR1 and CDR2: MGHRA and YSYEKL. The CDR3 covers 13 residues. V lost 0 bases to trimming and J lost 3 bases, with 4 bases between them.

V is TRBV5-1 and J is TRBJ1-1; D unresolved. V lost 0 bases to trimming and J lost 3 bases, with 9 bases between them. The germline V gene encodes CDR1 SGHRS and CDR2 YFSETQ. The CDR3 consists of 14 residues. Here the CDR3 DNA reads TGCGCCAGCAGCTTGGGGGGTGACTACACTGAAGCTTTCTTT. Translated, it gives CASSLGGDYTEAFF.

The sample holds a few counts of this clonotype. V and J are TRBV12-3 or TRBV12-4 and TRBJ2-2, with D perhaps TRBD1 or TRBD2 (5 bases each). This CDR3 region has 15 residues. V was shortened by 5 bases and J by 4 bases, with 14 bases between the two germline ends. DNA for the CDR3: TGTGCCAGCAGTCTCCGGGACCGACCCACCGGGGAGCTGTTTTTT. Translation gives CASSLRDRPTGELFF.

There are a few counts of this clonotype. This chain links TRBV6-5 with TRBJ2-7, with 14 bases that match TRBD2. The CDR3 consists of 17 residues. Germline CDR1 and CDR2: MNHEY and SVGAGI. Trimming cost V 0 bases and J 4 bases; bases outside gene matches: 5. CDR3: CASSYSRGTSGSYEQYF. The CDR3 bases are TGTGCCAGCAGTTACTCCCGAGGGACTAGCGGGAGTTACGAGCAGTACTTC.

This clonotype was seen many times. The genes are TRBV20-1 and TRBJ1-1; D is unresolved. Trimming cost V 3 bases and J 5 bases, with 10 bases left between them. CDR3 length: 12 residues. Per the germline V gene, CDR1 is DFQATT and CDR2 is SNEGSKA (reference sequence). The CDR3 loop reads CSASEGSTEAFF. DNA of the CDR3: TGCAGTGCTAGTGAGGGTAGTACTGAAGCTTTCTTT.

Points on this clonotype: One end of the junction fails to match germline, which may point to a read error. The chain has TRBV28 and TRBJ2-5, with TRBD2 matching 9 bases. CDR1 and CDR2 from the germline V gene are MDHEN and SYDVKM. The CDR3 length is 14 residues. CDR3 nucleotides: TGTGCCAGCAGCCTAGCGGGATACCAAGAGACCCAGTGCTTC. Translation gives CASSLAGYQETQCF.

This clonotype was counted many times. This rearrangement joins TRBV30 to TRBJ1-2; D may be TRBD1 (5 bases). This CDR3 has 13 residues. V gave up 4 bases and J gave up 0 bases, with 9 bases separating them. Per the germline V gene, CDR1 is GTSNPN and CDR2 is SVGIG (reference sequence). The CDR3 here is CAWIGGTNYGYTF. The CDR3 DNA reads as TGTGCCTGGATTGGGGGGACTAACTATGGCTACACCTTC.

This clonotype has just a few counts. The chain couples TRBV27 to TRBJ1-2; TRBD1 agrees at 7 bases. The CDR3 has 19 residues. V was clipped by 10 bases and J by 4 bases; unmatched bases: 27. CDR1 MNHEY and CDR2 SMNVEV come from the germline V gene (reference sequence). The CDR3 reads CATLTTQGGQAPGSYGYTF. In DNA form, the CDR3 reads TGTGCCACCTTAACGACACAGGGCGGACAGGCCCCTGGGAGCTATGGCTACACCTTC.